This paragraph reports one TCR beta chain. Its antigen target is currently unknown. Per-nucleotide qualities are absent, and no much larger clonotype sits a single base away. This entry comes from a study of PD-L1 blockade in urothelial cancer (TCRdb year 2017). As for the study more broadly: All patients started therapy in about 2014 and received atezolizumab 1,200 mg intravenously every 3 weeks. Twenty-five of 29 patients were identified as males with urothelial cancer of bladder origin, and a prior smoking history was reported by 18 of 29 patients. An ECOG performance status of 0 or 1 was recorded for the patients, and 0 to 3 prior chemotherapy regimens had been received by the patients. Blood samples were analyzed 3 weeks after the start of treatment (second dose) and 6 weeks after the start of treatment. Blood samples gave median yields of approximately 130,000 T cells and tens of thousands of unique TCRs, along with a median clonality of 0.080. The study was an exploratory multi-omic analysis of somatic, immune and clinical correlates of response to PD-L1 blockade with atezolizumab in urothelial cancer. Pretreatment tumor samples, along with matched peripheral blood collected serially before and after atezolizumab treatment, underwent TCR sequencing. Progression-free survival longer than 6 months counted as durable clinical benefit, and TCR features were additionally tested against both progression-free and overall survival. In the same patients, pretreatment tumors underwent whole exome sequencing and RNA sequencing in addition to TCR sequencing. Eight or nine patients reached durable clinical benefit, while around 19 patients did not. Twenty-nine patients had pretreatment blood TCR-seq, approximately 24 had at least one posttreatment blood collection, and approximately 24 had tumor TCR-seq.

Each PCR received spiked-in synthetic TCR analog templates so that absolute template abundance could be estimated from read counts. The immunoSEQ assay was used to amplify TCRbeta CDR3 regions from genomic DNA with bias-controlled V and J gene primers. Rearranged TCRbeta segments were sequenced at approximately 20X coverage. Per the authors' processing: Sequencing errors were corrected by clustering, and CDR3s were annotated against IMGT so that V, D and J genes could be assigned. Downstream analyses used only productive TCRbeta rearrangements and left out out-of-frame or stop-codon sequences. Clonality was computed as one minus Shannon entropy normalized by the log of the number of unique productive sequences. Clones differing between time points or between blood and tumor were identified by Fisher's exact test with Benjamini-Hochberg correction at adjusted p below 0.01. The table was pulled from immuneACCESS by TCRdb, which kept in-frame rearrangements only. Such tables lose some clones; where checked, under half of the loss comes from unresolved V genes, and the rest has no known cause. V and J calls and clone size come straight from that table; D and trimming were deduced from the DNA. This sample comprises approximately 71,000 clones, 84% of them detected only once. The ten largest clones capture around a tenth of the sample.

Explained via the paper, the time point label denotes: pretreatment peripheral blood. A cohort of some 29 patients with locally advanced or metastatic urothelial carcinoma, treated at Memorial Sloan Kettering on a trial protocol, was included. Peripheral blood mononuclear cells were collected pretreatment and during treatment, with between 1 and 8 total time points obtained per patient. The Qiagen DNeasy Blood extraction kit was used to purify genomic DNA from total PBMCs and tumor samples. Collected pretreatment and during treatment, PBMCs were isolated and stored as previously described. A distance of 9 bases separates the germline ends of V and J, which lose 5 bases and 4 bases respectively. The CDR3 contains 12 residues, cysteine and phenylalanine counted. Just CDR3 DNA is preserved here, 36 bases in frame from base 1. CDR1 and CDR2 (SGDLS, YYNGEE) derive from the germline V gene. Broader findings and caveats from the paper: A pretreatment peripheral blood TCR clonality below the median was linked to improved progression-free and overall survival. Greater expansion of tumor-associated TCR clones in peripheral blood 3 weeks after the start of treatment was observed in patients with durable benefit (n ≈ 22, p = 0.022). Because the sample size was small (n of about 29) and many exploratory analyses were performed, the results are intended to be hypothesis-generating.

This clonotype was sampled from a woman in her 70s with urothelial cancer. Sample: PBMCs, taken around atezolizumab (anti-PD-L1) treatment. The chain links TRBV9 with TRBJ1-2; the D segment could be TRBD1, given 5 matching bases. The DNA sequence is as follows: TGTGCCAGCAGGGGGGGACTCTATGGCTACACCTTC. Translation gives CASRGGLYGYTF. With the portions outside the CDR3 filled from the reference TRBV9 and TRBJ1-2 genes, the complete variable region becomes DSGVTQTPKHLITATGQRVTLRCSPRSGDLSVYWYQQSLDQGLQFLIQYYNGEERAKGNILERFSAQQFPDLHSELNLSSLELGDSALYFCASRGGLYGYTFGSGTRLTVV.